The subject of this entry is one T cell receptor (beta chain). Its cognate antigen is unknown. CDR3 length: 15 residues. Trimming cost V 1 base and J 2 bases, with 9 bases left between them. The V gene's germline CDR1 is SEHNR and CDR2 FQNEAQ (reference sequence). Every isolated RNA sample was fully reverse transcribed, so sequencing captured expressed TCRB transcripts. Profiling relied on immunoSEQ multiplex PCR, and the TCRdb table lists in-frame clones only, not all of them. The table shows 120,000 or so clones, with roughly a sixth occurring only once. This entry is derived from a study of beta chain features in type 1 diabetes. Notes on the study in general: Shortening that was moderate but significant affected the TCRB CDR3s of Type 1 diabetes patients in all four CD4+ subsets.

The receptor was derived from a man aged 18 to 30 with type 1 diabetes. This chain uses TRBV7-9 with TRBJ1-3; D is unclear. The sample was central memory CD4+ T cells from blood. CDR3 nucleotides: TGTGCCAGCAGCTTAGGTTTGGATACTGGAAACACCATATATTTT. Protein: CASSLGLDTGNTIYF.